This TCR beta chain was captured by sequencing in a study of regulatory T cells in long-lasting Graves disease. CDR3 length: 15 amino acids. V lost 2 bases and J 6 bases, leaving 17 bases between the germline ends. Germline V gene lookup returns CDR1 SEHNR and CDR2 FQNEAQ (reference sequence). The table lists this clonotype with many counts. With iRepertoire HTBI primers and Arm-PCR of CDR3 regions, TCR beta libraries were built. MiXCR was run by TCRdb on the multiplex PCR reads, yielding one entry per CDR3 protein. Among 250,000 to 400,000 distinct CDR3 sequences, 18% were seen once, and the ten largest hold about two fifths. Noted time point: newly diagnosed GD, antithyroid drugs for less than 3 months. Isolated PBMC RNA provided the starting material for the TCR library.

V usage is TRBV7-9 and J usage is TRBJ2-7, with D possibly being TRBD2 (6 bases). The sample consisted of peripheral blood mononuclear cells (PBMCs), taken at new diagnosis, from a patient treated with antithyroid drugs. The sequence derives from a female donor with Graves disease. CDR3 loop: CASSLTTSRSIEQYF. The CDR3 region has the DNA TGTGCCAGCAGCTTAACCACTAGCCGAAGTATCGAGCAGTACTTC.